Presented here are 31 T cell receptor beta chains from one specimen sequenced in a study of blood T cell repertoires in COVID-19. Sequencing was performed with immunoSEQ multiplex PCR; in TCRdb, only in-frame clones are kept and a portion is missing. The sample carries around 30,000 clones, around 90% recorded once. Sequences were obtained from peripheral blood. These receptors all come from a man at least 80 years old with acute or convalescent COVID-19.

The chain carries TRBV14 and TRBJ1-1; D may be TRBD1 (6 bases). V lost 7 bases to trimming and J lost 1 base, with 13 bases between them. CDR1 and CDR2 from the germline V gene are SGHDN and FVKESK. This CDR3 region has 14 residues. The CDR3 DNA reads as TGTGCCAGCACCCTCAGGGGCCGGAACACTGAAGCTTTCTTT. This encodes CASTLRGRNTEAFF.

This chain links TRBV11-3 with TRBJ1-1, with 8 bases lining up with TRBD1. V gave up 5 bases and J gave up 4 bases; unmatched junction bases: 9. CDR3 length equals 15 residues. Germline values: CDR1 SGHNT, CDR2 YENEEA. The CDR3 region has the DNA TGTGCCAGCAGCCCCGGACAGGGTATGGGCACTGAAGCTTTCTTT. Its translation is CASSPGQGMGTEAFF.

Here the CDR3 reads CASKAPIGTEAFF. DNA of the CDR3: TGTGCCAGCAAAGCCCCTATCGGCACTGAAGCTTTCTTT. This chain uses TRBV12-3 or TRBV12-4 with TRBJ1-1; D gene unclear. The CDR3 spans 13 residues. The V end was cut by 7 bases, the J end by 4 bases, with 13 bases between.

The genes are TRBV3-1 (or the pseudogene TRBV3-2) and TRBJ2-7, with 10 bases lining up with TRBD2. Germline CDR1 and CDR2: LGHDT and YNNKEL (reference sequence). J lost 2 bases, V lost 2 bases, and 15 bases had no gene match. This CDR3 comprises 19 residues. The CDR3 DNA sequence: TGTGCCAGCAGCCAACAGCTAGCGGGAGCCCCCCGGGGGGCCTACGAGCAGTACTTC. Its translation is CASSQQLAGAPRGAYEQYF.

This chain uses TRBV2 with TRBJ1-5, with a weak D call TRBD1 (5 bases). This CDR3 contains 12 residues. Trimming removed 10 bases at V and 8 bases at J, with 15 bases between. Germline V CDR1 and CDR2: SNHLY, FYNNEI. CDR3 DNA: TGTGCCACTCAACTGGGGGGTGAGCCCCAGCATTTT. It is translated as CATQLGGEPQHF.

The CDR3 loop reads CASSRWTSAYEQYF. In DNA form, the CDR3 reads TGTGCCAGCAGCCGTTGGACTAGCGCCTACGAGCAGTACTTC. V and J are TRBV13 and TRBJ2-7; 9 bases line up with TRBD2. The CDR3 covers 14 residues. The V segment lost 5 bases and the J segment 2 bases; nucleotides outside the gene matches: 4. CDR1 and CDR2 from the germline V gene are PRHDT and FYEKMQ (reference sequence).

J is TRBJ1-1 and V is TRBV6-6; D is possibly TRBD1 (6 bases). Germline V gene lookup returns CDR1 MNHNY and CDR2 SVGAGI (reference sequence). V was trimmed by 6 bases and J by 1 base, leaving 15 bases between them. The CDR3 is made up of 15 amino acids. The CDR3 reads CASSLNLQGNTEAFF. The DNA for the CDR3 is TGTGCCAGCAGCCTCAACCTACAGGGGAACACTGAAGCTTTCTTT.

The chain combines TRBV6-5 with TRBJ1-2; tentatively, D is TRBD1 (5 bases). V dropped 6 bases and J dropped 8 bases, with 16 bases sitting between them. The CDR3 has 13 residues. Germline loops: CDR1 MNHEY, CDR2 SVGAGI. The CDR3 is CASSLIQARGYTF. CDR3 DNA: TGTGCCAGCAGCCTCATACAGGCCCGGGGCTACACCTTC.

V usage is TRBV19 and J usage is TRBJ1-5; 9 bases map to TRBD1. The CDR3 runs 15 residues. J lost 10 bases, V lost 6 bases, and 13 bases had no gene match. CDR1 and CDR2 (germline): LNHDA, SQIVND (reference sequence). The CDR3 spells CASSNTGTGPSPQHF. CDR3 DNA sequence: TGTGCCAGTAGCAACACCGGGACAGGGCCCTCCCCCCAGCATTTT. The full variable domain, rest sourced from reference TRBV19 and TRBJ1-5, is DGGITQSPKYLFRKEGQNVTLSCEQNLNHDAMYWYRQDPGQGLRLIYYSQIVNDFQKGDIAEGYSVSREKKESFPLTVTSAQKNPTAFYLCASSNTGTGPSPQHFGDGTRLSIL.

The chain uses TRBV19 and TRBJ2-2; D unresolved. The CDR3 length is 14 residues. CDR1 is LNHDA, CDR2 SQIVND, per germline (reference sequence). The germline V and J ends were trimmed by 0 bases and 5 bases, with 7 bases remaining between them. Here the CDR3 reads CASSIDLITGELFF. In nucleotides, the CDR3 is TGTGCCAGTAGTATAGACCTAATAACCGGGGAGCTGTTTTTT.

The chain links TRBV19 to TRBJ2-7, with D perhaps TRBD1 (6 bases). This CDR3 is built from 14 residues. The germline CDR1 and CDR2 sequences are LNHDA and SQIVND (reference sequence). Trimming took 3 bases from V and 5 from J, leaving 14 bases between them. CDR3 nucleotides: TGTGCCAGTAGTATCCAGGGACAATTTAACGAGCAGTACTTC. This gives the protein CASSIQGQFNEQYF.

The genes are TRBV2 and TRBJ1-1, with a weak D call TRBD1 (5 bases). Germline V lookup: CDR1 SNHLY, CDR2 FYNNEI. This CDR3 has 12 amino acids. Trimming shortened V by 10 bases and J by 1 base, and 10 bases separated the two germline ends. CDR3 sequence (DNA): TGTGCCATACAGGACGGGAACACTGAAGCTTTCTTT. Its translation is CAIQDGNTEAFF.

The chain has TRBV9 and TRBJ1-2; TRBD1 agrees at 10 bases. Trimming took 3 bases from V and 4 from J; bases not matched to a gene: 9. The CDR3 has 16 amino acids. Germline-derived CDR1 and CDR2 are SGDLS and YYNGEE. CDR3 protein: CASSAVGTGDPYGYTF. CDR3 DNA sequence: TGTGCCAGCAGCGCAGTGGGGACAGGGGACCCCTATGGCTACACCTTC.

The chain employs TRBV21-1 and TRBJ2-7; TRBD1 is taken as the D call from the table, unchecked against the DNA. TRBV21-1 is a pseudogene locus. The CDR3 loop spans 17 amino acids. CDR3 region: CASRLKPGGASSYEQYF. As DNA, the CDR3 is TGTGCCAGCAGGCTAAAACCAGGGGGAGCGAGCTCCTACGAGCAGTACTTC.

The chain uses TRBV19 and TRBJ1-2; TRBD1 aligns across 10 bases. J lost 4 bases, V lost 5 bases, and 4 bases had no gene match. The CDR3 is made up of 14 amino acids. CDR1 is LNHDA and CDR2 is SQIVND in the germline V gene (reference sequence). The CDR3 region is CASSSDRGAYGYTF. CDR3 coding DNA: TGTGCCAGTAGTTCGGACAGGGGGGCCTATGGCTACACCTTC. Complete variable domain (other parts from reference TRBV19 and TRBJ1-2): DGGITQSPKYLFRKEGQNVTLSCEQNLNHDAMYWYRQDPGQGLRLIYYSQIVNDFQKGDIAEGYSVSREKKESFPLTVTSAQKNPTAFYLCASSSDRGAYGYTFGSGTRLTVV.

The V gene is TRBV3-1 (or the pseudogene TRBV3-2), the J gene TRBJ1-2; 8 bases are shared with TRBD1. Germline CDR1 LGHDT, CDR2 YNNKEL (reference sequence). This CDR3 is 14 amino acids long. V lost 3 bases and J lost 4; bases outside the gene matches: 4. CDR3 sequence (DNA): TGTGCCAGCAGCCAGCAGGGGGCCGGCTATGGCTACACCTTC. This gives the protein CASSQQGAGYGYTF.

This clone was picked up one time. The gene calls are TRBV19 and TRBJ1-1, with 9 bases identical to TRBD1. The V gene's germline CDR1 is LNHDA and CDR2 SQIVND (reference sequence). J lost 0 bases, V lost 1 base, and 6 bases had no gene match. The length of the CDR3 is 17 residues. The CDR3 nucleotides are TGTGCCAGTAGTATAGTTGGGACAGGGTTAATGAACACTGAAGCTTTCTTT. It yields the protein CASSIVGTGLMNTEAFF.

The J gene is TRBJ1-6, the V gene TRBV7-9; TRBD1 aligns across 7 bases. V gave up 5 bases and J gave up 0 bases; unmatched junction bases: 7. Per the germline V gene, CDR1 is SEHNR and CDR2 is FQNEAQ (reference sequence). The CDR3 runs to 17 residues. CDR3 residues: CASSARQGSSYNSPLHF. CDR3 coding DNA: TGTGCCAGCAGCGCTCGACAGGGAAGCTCCTATAATTCACCCCTCCACTTT.

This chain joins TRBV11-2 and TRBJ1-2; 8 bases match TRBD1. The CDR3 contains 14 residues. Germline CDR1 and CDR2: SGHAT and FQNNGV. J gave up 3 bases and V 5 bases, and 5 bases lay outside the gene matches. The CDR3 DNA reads TGTGCCAGCAGCAAGACAGGGGAGTACTATGGCTACACCTTC. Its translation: CASSKTGEYYGYTF. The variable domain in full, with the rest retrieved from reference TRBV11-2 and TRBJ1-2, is EAGVAQSPRYKIIEKRQSVAFWCNPISGHATLYWYQQILGQGPKLLIQFQNNGVVDDSQLPKDRFSAERLKGVDSTLKIQPAKLEDSAVYLCASSKTGEYYGYTFGSGTRLTVV.

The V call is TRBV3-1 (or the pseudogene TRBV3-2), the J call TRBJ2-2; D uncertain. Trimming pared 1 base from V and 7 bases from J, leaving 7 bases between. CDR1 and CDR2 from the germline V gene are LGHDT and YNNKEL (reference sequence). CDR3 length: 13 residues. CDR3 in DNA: TGTGCCAGCAGCCAAGCGGGTCTCGGGGAGCTGTTTTTT. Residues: CASSQAGLGELFF.

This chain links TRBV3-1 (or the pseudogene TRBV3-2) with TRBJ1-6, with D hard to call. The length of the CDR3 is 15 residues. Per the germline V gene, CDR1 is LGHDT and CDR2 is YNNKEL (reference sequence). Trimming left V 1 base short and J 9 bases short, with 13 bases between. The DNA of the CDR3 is TGTGCCAGCAGCCAAGGGTCACACCCTGGTTCACCCCTCCACTTT. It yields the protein CASSQGSHPGSPLHF.

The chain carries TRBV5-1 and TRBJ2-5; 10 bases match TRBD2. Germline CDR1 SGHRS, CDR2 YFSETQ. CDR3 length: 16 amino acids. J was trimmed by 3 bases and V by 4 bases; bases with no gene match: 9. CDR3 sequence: CASSRRAGGPEETQYF. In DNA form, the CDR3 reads TGCGCCAGCAGCAGGCGAGCGGGGGGGCCGGAAGAGACCCAGTACTTC.

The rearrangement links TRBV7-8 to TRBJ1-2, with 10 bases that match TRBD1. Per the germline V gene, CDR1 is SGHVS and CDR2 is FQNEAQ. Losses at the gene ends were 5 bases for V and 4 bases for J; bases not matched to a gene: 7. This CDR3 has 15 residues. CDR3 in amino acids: CASSTGDRGIYGYTF. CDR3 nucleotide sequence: TGTGCCAGCAGCACCGGGGACAGGGGAATCTATGGCTACACCTTC. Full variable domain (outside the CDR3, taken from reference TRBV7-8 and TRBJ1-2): GAGVSQSPRYKVAKRGQDVALRCDPISGHVSLFWYQQALGQGPEFLTYFQNEAQLDKSGLPSDRFFAERPEGSVSTLKIQRTQQEDSAVYLCASSTGDRGIYGYTFGSGTRLTVV.

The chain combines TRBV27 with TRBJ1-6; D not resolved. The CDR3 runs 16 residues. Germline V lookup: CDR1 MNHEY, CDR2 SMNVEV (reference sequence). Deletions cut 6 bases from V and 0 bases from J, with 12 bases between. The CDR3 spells CASRPSGSSYNSPLHF. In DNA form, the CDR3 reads TGTGCCAGCAGGCCCTCGGGGAGCTCCTATAATTCACCCCTCCACTTT.

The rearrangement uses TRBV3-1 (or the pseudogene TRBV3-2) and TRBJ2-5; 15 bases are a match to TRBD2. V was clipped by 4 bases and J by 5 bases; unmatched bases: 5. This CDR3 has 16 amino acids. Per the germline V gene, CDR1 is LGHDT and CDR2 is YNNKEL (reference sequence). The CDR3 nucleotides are TGTGCCAGCAGCCGCGGGACTAGCGGGGGGCGGGAGACCCAGTACTTC. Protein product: CASSRGTSGGRETQYF.

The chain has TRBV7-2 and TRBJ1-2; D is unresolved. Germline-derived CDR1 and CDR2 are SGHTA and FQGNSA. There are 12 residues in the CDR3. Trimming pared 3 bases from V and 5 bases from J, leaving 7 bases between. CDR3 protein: CASSFNNYGYTF. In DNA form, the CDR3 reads TGTGCCAGCAGCTTTAACAATTATGGCTACACCTTC.

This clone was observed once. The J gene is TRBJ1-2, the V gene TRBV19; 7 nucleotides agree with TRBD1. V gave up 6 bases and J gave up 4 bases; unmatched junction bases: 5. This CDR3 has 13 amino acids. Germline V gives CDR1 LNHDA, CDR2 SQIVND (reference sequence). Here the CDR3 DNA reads TGTGCCAGTAGGATTAGACAGGGCTATGGCTACACCTTC. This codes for CASRIRQGYGYTF.

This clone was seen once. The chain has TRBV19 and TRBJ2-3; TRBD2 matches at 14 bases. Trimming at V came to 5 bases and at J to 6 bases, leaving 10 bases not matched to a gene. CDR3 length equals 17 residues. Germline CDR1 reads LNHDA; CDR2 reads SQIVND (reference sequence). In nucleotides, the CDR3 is TGTGCCAGTAGTCACGGGACTAGCGGGGGTGCTGTGGATACGCAGTATTTT. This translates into CASSHGTSGGAVDTQYF. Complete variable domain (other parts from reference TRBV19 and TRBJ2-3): DGGITQSPKYLFRKEGQNVTLSCEQNLNHDAMYWYRQDPGQGLRLIYYSQIVNDFQKGDIAEGYSVSREKKESFPLTVTSAQKNPTAFYLCASSHGTSGGAVDTQYFGPGTRLTVL.

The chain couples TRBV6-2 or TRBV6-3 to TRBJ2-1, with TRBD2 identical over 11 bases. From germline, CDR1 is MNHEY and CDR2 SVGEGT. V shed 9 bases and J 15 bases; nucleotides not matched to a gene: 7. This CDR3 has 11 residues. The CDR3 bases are TGTGCCAGTAGCGGGGGGGCCTCCCGGTTCTTC. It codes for CASSGGASRFF.

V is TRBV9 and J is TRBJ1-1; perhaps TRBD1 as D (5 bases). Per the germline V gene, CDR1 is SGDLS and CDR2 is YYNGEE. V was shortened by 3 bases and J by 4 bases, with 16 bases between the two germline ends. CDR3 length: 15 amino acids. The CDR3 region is CASSADRGWATEAFF. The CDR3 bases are TGTGCCAGCAGCGCCGACAGAGGTTGGGCCACTGAAGCTTTCTTT.

This chain's CDR3 is CASSVLGGGWNEQFF. DNA for the CDR3: TGTGCCAGCAGCGTGCTCGGGGGGGGCTGGAATGAGCAGTTCTTC. This chain joins TRBV11-2 and TRBJ2-1; 8 bases align to TRBD2. The germline V gene has CDR1 SGHAT and CDR2 FQNNGV. The CDR3 consists of 15 residues. Trimming took 5 bases from V and 7 from J; bases not matched to a gene: 10.